Listed below are T cell receptor beta chains from one sample, sequenced in a study of shared clonotypes between healthy human individuals. TCRdb keeps only in-frame clones here, not all; method: immunoSEQ multiplex PCR. The sample has about 1.9 million clones; 80% to 95% are singletons. Sample: naive CD8+ T cells from PBMCs. These receptors were obtained from a man aged 18 to 29 in good health. Some clones in this sample may be carry-over from other donors' samples. Both conserved end residues are part of each CDR3. Each record gives: clone size, CDR3 length, J gene, V gene, D gene, CDR3 protein, CDR3 DNA. D genes are given only for firm matches. For some rows the clone size is stated as once, few or many, or as a class when expanded; others skip it.

- 11 TRBJ1-1 TRBV5-1 - CASSSNTEAFF TGCGCCAGCAGCTCAAACACTGAAGCTTTCTTT
- 15 TRBJ2-7 TRBV4-1 - CASSQRYRDRYEQYF TGCGCCAGCAGCCAACGTTACAGGGATCGTTACGAGCAGTACTTC
- 14 TRBJ1-5 TRBV10-3 - CAIRGEQGLQPQHF TGTGCCATCAGGGGGGAACAGGGTTTGCAGCCCCAGCATTTT
- 14 TRBJ1-1 TRBV19 - CASSPLRRPDEAFF TGTGCCAGTAGTCCTCTTAGGAGGCCGGACGAAGCTTTCTTT
- 15 TRBJ2-1 TRBV27 - CASSLGTVGPNEQFF TGTGCCAGCAGTCTAGGGACGGTGGGCCCCAATGAGCAGTTCTTC
once 15 TRBJ2-7 TRBV5-4 TRBD1 CASSDRQGAQSEQYF TGTGCCAGCAGCGATCGACAGGGGGCTCAATCCGAGCAGTACTTC
once 16 TRBJ1-5 TRBV27 TRBD1 CASSPGQGYSNQPQHF TGTGCCAGCAGTCCCGGACAGGGGTATAGCAATCAGCCCCAGCATTTT
- 15 TRBJ1-1 TRBV2 - CASSEVQGMNTEAFF TGTGCCAGCAGTGAAGTACAAGGGATGAACACTGAAGCTTTCTTT
- 14 TRBJ1-2 TRBV28 - CASSPVGEAYGYTF TGTGCCAGCAGTCCGGTGGGGGAGGCCTATGGCTACACCTTC
- 14 TRBJ2-5 TRBV9 - CASSASGSQETQYF TGTGCCAGCAGCGCCTCGGGCTCTCAAGAGACCCAGTACTTC
- 18 TRBJ2-1 TRBV29-1 - CSVEGGRGYGSSYNEQFF TGCAGCGTTGAAGGGGGCAGGGGGTACGGGAGCTCCTACAATGAGCAGTTCTTC
- 16 TRBJ2-2 TRBV2 - CASSVGQTANTGELFF TGTGCCAGCAGTGTAGGCCAGACCGCGAACACCGGGGAGCTGTTTTTT
- 12 TRBJ1-2 TRBV5-6 - CASSLMNYGYTF TGTGCCAGCAGCTTAATGAACTATGGCTACACCTTC
- 15 TRBJ2-1 TRBV28 TRBD2 CASRYGLAVRNEQFF TGTGCCAGCAGGTACGGACTAGCTGTACGAAATGAGCAGTTCTTC
- 13 TRBJ2-1 TRBV12-5 - CASGRLGYNEQFF TGTGCTAGTGGACGACTCGGGTACAATGAGCAGTTCTTC
- 16 TRBJ2-2 TRBV4-3 - CASSQDEAGNTGELFF TGCGCCAGCAGCCAAGATGAGGCGGGGAACACCGGGGAGCTGTTTTTT
few 17 TRBJ1-1 TRBV7-8 - CASSPLSLRVRSTEAFF TGTGCCAGCAGCCCGCTCTCCTTGCGGGTGAGGAGCACTGAAGCTTTCTTT
- 14 TRBJ2-7 TRBV6-5 - CASSPPGAPYEQYF TGTGCCAGCAGCCCCCCGGGGGCCCCCTACGAGCAGTACTTC
- 14 TRBJ1-4 TRBV4-3 TRBD1 CASSQRTGGEKLFF TGCGCCAGCAGCCAGCGGACAGGGGGAGAAAAACTGTTTTTT
- 15 TRBJ2-6 TRBV7-8 - CASRPTSAWANVLTF TGTGCCAGCAGACCAACCTCTGCTTGGGCCAACGTCCTGACTTTC
- 13 TRBJ2-7 TRBV6-5 - CASSTGHPLEQYF TGTGCCAGCAGTACGGGACATCCACTGGAGCAGTACTTC
- 20 TRBJ2-6 TRBV27 TRBD1 CASSLSPPTAGGAGANVLTF TGTGCCAGCAGTTTATCTCCCCCTACGGCAGGGGGCGCTGGGGCCAACGTCCTGACTTTC
- 15 TRBJ2-3 TRBV9 - CASSVAAGSTDTQYF TGTGCCAGCAGCGTAGCCGCGGGAAGCACAGATACGCAGTATTTT
- 18 TRBJ1-1 TRBV28 TRBD1 CASSLWTGQVSWNTEAFF TGTGCCAGCAGTTTATGGACAGGGCAAGTTTCTTGGAACACTGAAGCTTTCTTT
- 15 TRBJ1-1 TRBV5-4 - CASSLVLAGNTEAFF TGTGCCAGCAGCTTGGTCCTGGCGGGCAACACTGAAGCTTTCTTT
- 13 TRBJ1-3 TRBV7-2 - CASSPVTGNTIYF TGTGCCAGCAGCCCCGTTACTGGAAACACCATATATTTT
- 15 TRBJ2-1 TRBV6-1 - CASSEAPWLYNEQFF TGTGCCAGCAGTGAAGCGCCATGGCTTTACAATGAGCAGTTCTTC
- 16 TRBJ2-1 TRBV2 TRBD2 CASSGTSARVDNEQFF TGTGCCAGCAGTGGGACTAGCGCCAGGGTAGACAATGAGCAGTTCTTC
- 17 TRBJ1-2 TRBV19 - CASSQIRDTLGYHGYTF TGTGCCAGTAGCCAGATACGGGACACCCTCGGCTATCATGGCTACACCTTC
- 14 TRBJ2-7 TRBV27 - CASSARSLLYEQYF TGTGCCAGCAGCGCGAGGTCTCTCCTCTACGAGCAGTACTTC
- 16 TRBJ1-5 TRBV7-8 - CASSLLGRLSNQPQHF TGTGCCAGCAGCTTATTGGGGAGACTTAGCAATCAGCCCCAGCATTTT
few 16 TRBJ1-1 TRBV27 - CASSLLWGARDTEAFF TGTGCCAGCAGTTTATTGTGGGGGGCGCGTGACACTGAAGCTTTCTTT
- 15 TRBJ2-7 TRBV4-1 TRBD1 CASSQDRDRDYEQYF TGCGCCAGCAGCCAAGACAGGGACAGGGACTACGAGCAGTACTTC
- 19 TRBJ2-3 TRBV27 TRBD2 CASSFPTSGRPLYTDTQYF TGTGCCAGCAGTTTCCCGACCAGCGGGAGACCCCTTTACACAGATACGCAGTATTTT
- 17 TRBJ2-7 TRBV5-4 TRBD1 CASSLATGQGLDYEQYF TGTGCCAGCAGCTTGGCCACGGGACAGGGGCTTGACTACGAGCAGTACTTC
- 15 TRBJ1-1 TRBV7-2 - CASSSSPGANTEAFF TGTGCCAGCAGCTCGTCCCCTGGCGCGAACACTGAAGCTTTCTTT
- 14 TRBJ2-1 TRBV9 TRBD2 CASSVAGLAGEQFF TGTGCCAGCAGCGTAGCTGGACTAGCGGGAGAGCAGTTCTTC
- 14 TRBJ1-4 TRBV6-5 - CASSYSEEDEKLFF TGTGCCAGCAGTTACAGTGAGGAAGATGAAAAACTGTTTTTT
- 14 TRBJ1-2 TRBV19 - CASTAGWAVQGYTF TGTGCCAGTACCGCCGGTTGGGCAGTCCAAGGCTACACCTTC
- 14 TRBJ1-2 TRBV15 - CATSWSRANYGYTF TGTGCCACCTCCTGGAGTCGAGCTAACTATGGCTACACCTTC
- 18 TRBJ2-7 TRBV15 - CATSGGGGMGGRESEQYF TGTGCCACCAGCGGGGGGGGCGGGATGGGCGGCCGGGAATCCGAGCAGTACTTC
- 16 TRBJ1-4 TRBV19 - CASSRGVAGGNEKLFF TGTGCCAGTAGCCGAGGCGTGGCGGGGGGTAATGAAAAACTGTTTTTT
- 16 TRBJ2-7 TRBV19 - CASSIIFGGGSYEQYF TGTGCCAGTAGTATTATATTTGGGGGCGGCTCCTACGAGCAGTACTTC
- 14 TRBJ2-7 TRBV27 TRBD2 CASSRSRGGYEQYF TGTGCCAGCAGCAGATCCCGCGGGGGGTACGAGCAGTACTTC
once 16 TRBJ2-7 TRBV15 TRBD1 CATSSQWGTGDNEQYF TGTGCCACCAGCAGTCAGTGGGGGACAGGGGACAACGAGCAGTACTTC
- 15 TRBJ2-7 TRBV11-3 - CASSSGRGPSYEQYF TGTGCCAGCAGCTCCGGGAGAGGGCCTTCCTACGAGCAGTACTTC
- 15 TRBJ1-1 TRBV16 - CASSPKEAENTEAFF TGTGCCAGCAGCCCCAAGGAGGCGGAGAACACTGAAGCTTTCTTT
- 13 TRBJ1-1 TRBV10-3 - CAISGSLNTEAFF TGTGCCATCAGTGGTAGCCTGAACACTGAAGCTTTCTTT
- 17 TRBJ1-2 TRBV11-2 - CASSLDRNWGSNYGYTF TGTGCCAGCAGCTTAGATCGCAATTGGGGGTCTAACTATGGCTACACCTTC
- 15 TRBJ2-1 TRBV11-2 TRBD2 CASSFAGGDGNEQFF TGTGCCAGCAGCTTTGCGGGAGGAGATGGGAATGAGCAGTTCTTC
- 16 TRBJ2-2 TRBV9 - CASSVEERPNTGELFF TGTGCCAGCAGCGTAGAGGAGCGTCCTAACACCGGGGAGCTGTTTTTT
- 15 TRBJ2-2 TRBV9 TRBD2 CASSVGLASTGELFF TGTGCCAGCAGCGTGGGACTAGCGTCCACCGGGGAGCTGTTTTTT
- 19 TRBJ2-6 TRBV9 TRBD2 CASSGLAGLYPSGANVLTF TGTGCCAGCAGTGGACTAGCGGGACTTTACCCCTCTGGGGCCAACGTCCTGACTTTC
once 15 TRBJ2-2 TRBV6-5 - CASSYSGPNTGELFF TGTGCCAGCAGTTACTCAGGGCCAAACACCGGGGAGCTGTTTTTT
- 17 TRBJ2-7 TRBV5-1 - CASSTNPGVGSSYEQYF TGCGCCAGCAGCACCAACCCCGGAGTCGGGAGCTCCTACGAGCAGTACTTC
- 13 TRBJ2-7 TRBV30 - CAWSLQGFNEQYF TGTGCCTGGAGTCTACAGGGTTTCAACGAGCAGTACTTC
few 15 TRBJ1-1 TRBV4-1 TRBD1 CASSQGDRANTEAFF TGCGCCAGCAGCCAGGGGGACAGGGCGAACACTGAAGCTTTCTTT
- 16 TRBJ2-2 TRBV25-1 - CASSEYGQSNTGELFF TGTGCCAGCAGTGAATATGGTCAATCGAACACCGGGGAGCTGTTTTTT
- 16 TRBJ1-4 TRBV7-9 TRBD1 CASSLNRGGADEKLFF TGTGCCAGCAGCCTCAACCGAGGGGGCGCAGATGAAAAACTGTTTTTT